One T cell receptor (beta chain) is described in this entry. Its matching antigen is unknown. This sample is drawn from a study of T cells after yellow fever vaccination. Study-wide results and caveats: Repertoires sorted by FACS could include abundant clonotypes that are contaminants from the bulk population. Subsequent booster samples again held most clones from primary vaccination (96% CD4, about 90% CD8). Only a small proportion of the clonotypes turned up in both the CD4 and the CD8 compartments, likely arising from convergent recombination.

Germline V lookup: CDR1 DFQATT, CDR2 SNEGSKA (reference sequence). V shed 6 bases and J 2 bases; nucleotides not matched to a gene: 12. The CDR3 totals 15 residues. The TCR cDNA carried a universal primer site and UMIs from 5'RACE template switching. TCRdb re-called the 5' RACE reads with MiXCR, one entry per CDR3 protein. Altogether hundreds of thousands of distinct CDR3 sequences are present, around a sixth being singletons, with the ten largest covering roughly a sixth. Sequencing was performed on PBMCs, taken before the yellow fever booster vaccination. The TCR comes from a man between 18 and 35 years old who received the YFV17D yellow fever vaccine. The chain is built from TRBV20-1 and TRBJ1-1; 7 bases line up with TRBD1. CDR3 sequence reads: CSALSRGRPNTEAFF. The CDR3 DNA sequence: TGCAGTGCCTTGTCGAGGGGGCGGCCCAACACTGAAGCTTTCTTT.